The present T cell receptor (beta chain) was sequenced within a study of lymphopenia after photon versus proton radiotherapy. Clones were sequenced by immunoSEQ multiplex PCR, and TCRdb holds only the in-frame ones, with some missing. The sample has almost 30,000 clones, about 83% seen once; the top ten hold around 47%. The sequencing here drew on peripheral blood, taken from a patient treated with proton-based radiotherapy. The origin of this receptor is a woman aged 60-75 years with cholangiocarcinoma. Some clones in this sample may be carry-over from other donors' samples.

The CDR3 DNA reads as TGTGCCTGGAGTTCAGGGACAGGTGGAAACACCATATATTTT. It yields the protein CAWSSGTGGNTIYF. The rearrangement uses TRBV30 and TRBJ1-3, with TRBD1 identical over 8 bases. Germline-derived CDR1 and CDR2 are GTSNPN and SVGIG (reference sequence). The CDR3 extends over 14 amino acids. Unmatched junction bases numbered 3, after V lost 2 bases and J lost 3 bases. The full variable domain, in which reference TRBV30 and TRBJ1-3 provide the parts outside the CDR3, is SQTIHQWPATLVQPVGSPLSLECTVEGTSNPNLYWYRQAAGRGLQLLFYSVGIGQISSEVPQNLSASRPQDRQFILSSKKLLLSDSGFYLCAWSSGTGGNTIYFGEGSWLTVV.